The 22 T cell receptor beta chains reported below all come from one sample, sequenced in a study of T cells after yellow fever vaccination. TCRdb itself ran the 5' RACE reads through MiXCR, one entry per CDR3 protein. This repertoire shows fewer than 350,000 distinct CDR3 sequences, around 4% found once; its top ten account for around 22%. Sequenced here: PBMCs, sampled on the day of the yellow fever booster vaccination. The source of these receptors is a man between 18 and 29 years old who received the YFV17D yellow fever vaccine.

The V gene is TRBV9, the J gene TRBJ1-1; D is possibly TRBD1 (5 bases). The CDR3 totals 15 residues. The germline V gene has CDR1 SGDLS and CDR2 YYNGEE. V lost 3 bases to trimming and J lost 7 bases, with 19 bases between them. The CDR3 bases are TGTGCCAGCAGCGCCATGATTCGGGGGGGTGGTGAAGCTTTCTTT. It codes for CASSAMIRGGGEAFF.

CDR3 loop: CASSITSGQPQHF. CDR3 in DNA: TGTGCCAGTAGTATAACCTCCGGTCAGCCCCAGCATTTT. The J gene is TRBJ1-5, the V gene TRBV19; no definite D call. The CDR3 loop spans 13 amino acids. Germline V gene sequence: CDR1 LNHDA, CDR2 SQIVND (reference sequence). The V end lost 2 bases, the J end lost 6 bases, and 8 bases lay between the germline ends.

This clonotype was seen many times. CDR3 sequence reads: CASSLGPGPTDTQYF. CDR3 bases: TGTGCCAGCAGCTTAGGCCCGGGTCCCACAGATACGCAGTATTTT. The V call is TRBV7-2, the J call TRBJ2-3; no definite D call. Germline assignment: CDR1 SGHTA and CDR2 FQGNSA. The CDR3 consists of 15 residues. V was clipped by 1 base and J by 2 bases, with 10 bases between them.

The chain has TRBV6-5 and TRBJ2-7; 7 positions agree with TRBD1. CDR1 and CDR2 (germline): MNHEY, SVGAGI. CDR3 length: 14 residues. Trimming at V came to 7 bases and at J to 0 bases, leaving 6 bases not matched to a gene. CDR3 DNA sequence: TGTGCCAGCATCCGGGACAGCAGCTCCTACGAGCAGTACTTC. It is translated as CASIRDSSSYEQYF.

The gene calls are TRBV2 and TRBJ2-5; D uncertain. The V gene lost 4 bases and the J gene lost 2 bases, with 8 bases spanning the gap. The CDR3 spans 13 residues. CDR1 SNHLY and CDR2 FYNNEI come from the germline V gene. CDR3 bases: TGTGCCAGCAGTGTCCAGTGGCAAGAGACCCAGTACTTC. This sequence encodes CASSVQWQETQYF. Full variable domain (remainder filled in from reference TRBV2 and TRBJ2-5): EPEVTQTPSHQVTQMGQEVILRCVPISNHLYFYWYRQILGQKVEFLVSFYNNEISEKSEIFDDQFSVERPDGSNFTLKIRSTKLEDSAMYFCASSVQWQETQYFGPGTRLLVL.

This clonotype has a handful of counts. The V gene is TRBV11-2, the J gene TRBJ2-1, with D possibly TRBD1 on 6 matching bases. Trimming cost V 1 base and J 13 bases, with 14 bases left between them. CDR1 and CDR2 from the germline V gene are SGHAT and FQNNGV. The CDR3 contains 13 residues. The CDR3: CASSLVGRQVQFF. Here the CDR3 DNA reads TGTGCCAGCAGCTTAGTAGGAAGACAGGTTCAGTTCTTC.

This sequence joins TRBV20-1 and TRBJ2-3; D uncertain. Germline values: CDR1 DFQATT, CDR2 SNEGSKA (reference sequence). V lost 3 bases and J 5 bases, leaving 9 bases between the germline ends. The CDR3 is made up of 12 amino acids. CDR3 DNA: TGCAGTGCTAGGCTATCAGGAGATACGCAGTATTTT. This encodes CSARLSGDTQYF.

This clonotype has ten or more counts. The chain recombines TRBV7-8 with TRBJ2-5; 8 bases line up with TRBD1. The CDR3 loop spans 15 amino acids. The junction had 6 bases not matched to a gene; V was cut back by 3 bases and J by 3 bases. The germline V gene has CDR1 SGHVS and CDR2 FQNEAQ. The CDR3 region is CASSFIGQGKETQYF. For the CDR3, the DNA is TGTGCCAGCAGCTTTATCGGACAGGGAAAAGAGACCCAGTACTTC.

This chain connects TRBV4-3 to TRBJ2-1; 11 bases align to TRBD2. The V and J ends lost 4 bases and 9 bases, in that order; junction bases with no gene match: 8. This CDR3 has 15 amino acids. Per germline, CDR1 LGHNA and CDR2 YSLEER. CDR3 amino acids: CASSPLSGGASEQFF. The CDR3 DNA is TGCGCCAGCAGCCCCCTTAGCGGGGGGGCCAGTGAGCAGTTCTTC.

At least ten counts were recorded for this clonotype. This chain uses TRBV6-2 or TRBV6-3 with TRBJ2-2, with D unresolved. Per the germline V gene, CDR1 is MNHEY and CDR2 is SVGEGT. This CDR3 has 13 amino acids. V lost 7 bases to trimming and J lost 1 base, with 7 bases between them. The chain's CDR3 is CASKQGNTGELFF. The CDR3 coding sequence is TGTGCCAGCAAGCAAGGGAACACCGGGGAGCTGTTTTTT.

There are many counts of this clonotype. The chain has TRBV10-3 and TRBJ1-4; D is undetermined. Germline V CDR1 and CDR2: ENHRY, SYGVKD. The CDR3 sequence is 12 residues long. The V gene lost 4 bases and the J gene lost 5 bases, with 5 bases spanning the gap. CDR3 residues: CAISGLNEKLFF. The CDR3 DNA reads TGTGCCATCAGTGGGCTAAATGAAAAACTGTTTTTT.

The chain uses TRBV11-3 and TRBJ2-3, with 11 nucleotides matching TRBD2. The junction had 4 bases not matched to a gene; V was cut back by 5 bases and J by 3 bases. The CDR3 extends over 15 amino acids. Germline CDR1 SGHNT, CDR2 YENEEA. CDR3 loop: CASSIRTSGTDTQYF. DNA of the CDR3: TGTGCCAGCAGCATTAGGACTAGCGGGACAGATACGCAGTATTTT.

This clonotype appeared a few times. The chain uses TRBV10-3 and TRBJ2-3; 9 positions agree with TRBD2. This CDR3 contains 17 residues. V shed 2 bases, J shed 2 bases, and the junction held 8 bases outside the gene matches. Germline lookup yields CDR1 ENHRY and CDR2 SYGVKD. CDR3 loop: CAISEVEAGGYTDTQYF. The CDR3 nucleotides read TGTGCCATCAGTGAGGTCGAAGCGGGGGGCTACACAGATACGCAGTATTTT.

This clonotype was observed many times. The V call is TRBV28, the J call TRBJ2-3; TRBD2 matches at 9 bases. CDR3 length: 16 amino acids. V lost 4 bases to trimming and J lost 6 bases; unmatched junction nucleotides: 11. Per the germline V gene, CDR1 is MDHEN and CDR2 is SYDVKM. CDR3 bases: TGTGCCAGCAGTTCGGGCGCGGGGGGGCCATGGGATACGCAGTATTTT. Its protein is CASSSGAGGPWDTQYF.

This clonotype was detected ten times or more. The rearrangement links TRBV7-2 to TRBJ1-6; possible D gene TRBD1, 5 bases. There are 14 residues in the CDR3. Germline CDR1 SGHTA, CDR2 FQGNSA. Trimming took off 4 bases at V and 9 bases at J, with 13 bases between the two ends. CDR3 sequence: CASSSTTDSSPLHF. The CDR3 coding sequence is TGTGCCAGCAGCTCGACGACAGATAGTTCACCCCTCCACTTT.

The chain carries TRBV5-1 and TRBJ2-5, with 9 bases identical to TRBD2. Per germline, CDR1 SGHRS and CDR2 YFSETQ. This CDR3 spans 15 amino acids. V shed 4 bases, J shed 5 bases, and the junction held 9 bases outside the gene matches. DNA for the CDR3: TGCGCCAGCAGCCCTTTGCGGGGGGGCCGCGAGACCCAGTACTTC. Its translation: CASSPLRGGRETQYF.

The chain joins TRBV24-1 to TRBJ2-3; 7 bases fit TRBD1. The J segment lost 2 bases and the V segment lost 3 bases, leaving 4 bases of the junction unmatched. The germline CDR1 and CDR2 sequences are KGHDR and SFDVKD. The CDR3 sequence is 15 residues long. This chain's CDR3 is CATSDPGQVTDTQYF. The CDR3 DNA follows: TGTGCCACCAGTGATCCCGGACAGGTCACAGATACGCAGTATTTT.

This clonotype was counted at least ten times. This sequence joins TRBV5-6 and TRBJ2-5; 7 bases are a match to TRBD1. V shed 4 bases, J shed 6 bases, and the junction held 6 bases outside the gene matches. The germline gives CDR1 SGHDT, CDR2 YYEEEE. The CDR3 extends over 13 amino acids. The CDR3 reads CASSPDREQTQYF. The CDR3, as DNA: TGTGCCAGCAGCCCTGACAGGGAACAGACCCAGTACTTC.

The rearrangement joins TRBV12-3 or TRBV12-4 to TRBJ1-2; 10 bases fit TRBD1. The CDR3 totals 14 residues. The junction had 4 bases not matched to a gene; V was cut back by 5 bases and J by 4 bases. CDR3 sequence (DNA): TGTGCCAGCAGTAACCGGGACAGGGGCTATGGCTACACCTTC. Protein: CASSNRDRGYGYTF.

This clonotype appeared a few times. The chain joins TRBV24-1 to TRBJ2-1, with 14 bases lining up with TRBD2. Germline CDR1 reads KGHDR; CDR2 reads SFDVKD. This CDR3 contains 18 residues. Losses at the gene ends were 5 bases for V and 4 bases for J; bases not matched to a gene: 9. The CDR3 coding sequence is TGTGCCACCAGTGGATATACCGGGACTAGCGGGGGATACAATGAGCAGTTCTTC. It encodes CATSGYTGTSGGYNEQFF.

This clonotype has just a few counts. The chain recombines TRBV7-6 with TRBJ2-7; 12 bases are shared with TRBD2. The CDR3 totals 16 residues. The ends lost 5 bases at V and 4 bases at J; junction bases unmatched: 9. Germline V lookup: CDR1 SGHVS, CDR2 FNYEAQ. CDR3 bases: TGTGCCAGCAGCCCCCTTTCTAGCGGGGGGGATTACGAGCAGTACTTC. This sequence encodes CASSPLSSGGDYEQYF.

This clonotype was detected ten times or more. J is TRBJ2-3 and V is TRBV7-9; D is possibly TRBD2 (6 bases). Trimming left V 4 bases short and J 10 bases short, with 9 bases between. The germline V gene encodes CDR1 SEHNR and CDR2 FQNEAQ (reference sequence). There are 11 residues in the CDR3. The CDR3 region is CASSWEDAQYF. Written as DNA, the CDR3 is TGTGCCAGCAGCTGGGAGGATGCGCAGTATTTT.